A single T cell receptor beta chain is shown here with its context. Reverse transcription of about 0.45 to 1 ug RNA was carried out with random hexamers. TCRdb re-analysed the immunoSEQ multiplex PCR reads in MiXCR, keeping a single row per CDR3 protein. Of 120,000 to 150,000 distinct CDR3 sequences listed, roughly 94% are singletons. This CDR3 has 14 residues. Germline assignment: CDR1 SQVTM and CDR2 ANQGSEA. Trimming cost V 3 bases and J 10 bases; bases outside gene matches: 10. These data originate in a study of CD8 T cells in Susac syndrome. Controls comprised healthy donors matched for age and sex. Negative isolation was used for CD8+ and CD4+ T cells and FACS enrichment for TEMRA cells.

The genes are TRBV29-1 and TRBJ2-1; 9 positions agree with TRBD2. The sample comprised CD4+ T cells from PBMCs. This receptor was obtained from a human donor in good health. DNA for the CDR3: TGCAGCGTTGATTACGCGGGAGGGATCCGGGAGCAGTTCTTC. Encoded protein: CSVDYAGGIREQFF.